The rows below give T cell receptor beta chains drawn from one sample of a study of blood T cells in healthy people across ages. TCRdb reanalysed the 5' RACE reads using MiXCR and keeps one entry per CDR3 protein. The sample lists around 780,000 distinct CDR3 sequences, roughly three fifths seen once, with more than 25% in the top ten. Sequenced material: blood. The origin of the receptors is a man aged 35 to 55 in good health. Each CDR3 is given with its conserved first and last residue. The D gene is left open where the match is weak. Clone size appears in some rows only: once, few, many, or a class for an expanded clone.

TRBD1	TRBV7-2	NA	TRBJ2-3	TGTGCCAGCAGCTTAATCGGGACAGGGGAGACAGATACGCAGTATTTT	CASSLIGTGETDTQYF
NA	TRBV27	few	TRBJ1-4	TGTGCCAGCACGAGTGGGGCAAAACTGTTTTTT	CASTSGAKLFF
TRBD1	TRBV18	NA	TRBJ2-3	TGTGCCAGCTCACCACGACAGGGAGAAGCGCAGTATTTT	CASSPRQGEAQYF
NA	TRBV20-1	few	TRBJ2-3	TGCAGTGCTAGACGAGGCGGCACTAGCACAGATACGCAGTATTTT	CSARRGGTSTDTQYF
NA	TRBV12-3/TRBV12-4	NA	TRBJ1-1	TGTGCCAGCAGGGACCTCATCCGTGAAGCTTTCTTT	CASRDLIREAFF
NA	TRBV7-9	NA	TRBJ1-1	TGTGCCAGCAGCTTAGCGACAAGCAACACTGAAGCTTTCTTT	CASSLATSNTEAFF
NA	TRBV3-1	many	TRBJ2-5	TGTGCCAGCAGCCAAGACCGACGGGCGGGTAACGGGGGGCAGACCCAGTACTTC	CASSQDRRAGNGGQTQYF
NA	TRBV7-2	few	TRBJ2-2	TGTGCCAGCAGCTTACAGACCGGGGAGCTGTTTTTT	CASSLQTGELFF
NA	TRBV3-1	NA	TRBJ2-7	TGTGCCAGCAGAGGGGACACCGGGTACGAGCAGTACTTC	CASRGDTGYEQYF
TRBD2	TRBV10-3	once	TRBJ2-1	TGTGCCATCAGTGACCCTAGCGGGACTCCACTTGAAGAGACCCAGTTCTTC	CAISDPSGTPLEETQFF
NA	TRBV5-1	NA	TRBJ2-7	TGCGCCAGCAGCCGGGGGGCGATTTACGAGCAGTACTTC	CASSRGAIYEQYF
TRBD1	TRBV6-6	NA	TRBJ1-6	TGTGCCAGCAGTTCCCGGGACAGGGGTCGGGATTCACCCCTCCACTTT	CASSSRDRGRDSPLHF
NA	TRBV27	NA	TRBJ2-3	TGTGCCAGCAGCCCGTCCCCTTCCCGAGCGCCAGATACGCAGTATTTT	CASSPSPSRAPDTQYF
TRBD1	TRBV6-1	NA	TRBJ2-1	TGTGCCAGCAGTACCACCGGGACAGGGGGAAGGAATGAGCAGTTCTTC	CASSTTGTGGRNEQFF
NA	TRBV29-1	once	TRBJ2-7	TGCAGCGTTGTAAGGGCGGAAAGCTCCCACGAGCAGTACTTC	CSVVRAESSHEQYF
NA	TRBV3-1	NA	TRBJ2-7	TGTGCCAGCAGCCAAGATCGGGCAAACAATGAGCAGTACTTC	CASSQDRANNEQYF
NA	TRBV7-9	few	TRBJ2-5	TGTGCCAGCAGCTCGGGGGGCGCGGGGACCCAGTACTTC	CASSSGGAGTQYF
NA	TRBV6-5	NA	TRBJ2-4	TGTGCCAGCAGTTACTCGGGGAAGCAGTACTTC	CASSYSGKQYF
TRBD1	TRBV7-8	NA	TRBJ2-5	TGTGCCAGCAGCTTGGGAGGACAGGGGTGTGAGACCCAGTACTTC	CASSLGGQGCETQYF
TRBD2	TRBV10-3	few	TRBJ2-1	TGTGCCATCAGTGAGTCCAGACTAGCTAGTAATGAGCAGTTCTTC	CAISESRLASNEQFF
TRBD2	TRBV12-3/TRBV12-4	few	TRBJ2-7	TGTGCCAGCAGTTTAGGACTAGCGGGGGGCCTCCAGTACTTC	CASSLGLAGGLQYF
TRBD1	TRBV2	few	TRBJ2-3	TGTGCCAGCAGTGAGGGGACAGGTCAGGATCGTGATACGCAGTATTTT	CASSEGTGQDRDTQYF
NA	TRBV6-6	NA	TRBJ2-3	TGTGCCAGCAGCAACGACGGGACCCCTAGCACAGATACGCAGTATTTT	CASSNDGTPSTDTQYF
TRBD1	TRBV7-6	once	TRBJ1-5	TGTGCCAGCAGCTTAGGACAGGGACAGGGCGGTCAGCCCCAGCATTTT	CASSLGQGQGGQPQHF
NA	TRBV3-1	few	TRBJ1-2	TGTGCCAGCAGCCAAGCCGGGCTGGGAGGCTACACCTTC	CASSQAGLGGYTF
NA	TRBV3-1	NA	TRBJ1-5	TGTGCCAGCAGAGTATATCAGCCCCAGCATTTT	CASRVYQPQHF
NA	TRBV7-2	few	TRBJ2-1	TGTGCCAGCAGCCCTGTTCAGGGCATATGGAATGAGCAGTTCTTC	CASSPVQGIWNEQFF
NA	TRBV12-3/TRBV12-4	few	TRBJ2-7	TGTGCCAGCAGTAAAAACTACGAGCAGTACTTC	CASSKNYEQYF
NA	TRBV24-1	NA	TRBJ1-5	TGTGCCACCAGTGATTCCACAGGGCGTCAGCCCCAGCATTTT	CATSDSTGRQPQHF
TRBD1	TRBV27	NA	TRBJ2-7	TGTGCCAGCAGTCACCGGACAGGGACCGAGCAGTACTTC	CASSHRTGTEQYF
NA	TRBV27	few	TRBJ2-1	TGTGCCAGCACCTTGGGGGGTTCCTACAATGAGCAGTTCTTC	CASTLGGSYNEQFF
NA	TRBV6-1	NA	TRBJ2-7	TGTGCCAGCAGTGAAGCGGTGGGGGCGGGCGTACCCTACGAGCAGTACTTC	CASSEAVGAGVPYEQYF
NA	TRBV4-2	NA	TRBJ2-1	TGTGCCAGCAGCCAAGTACGTCAGGGCTCCTACAATGAGCAGTTCTTC	CASSQVRQGSYNEQFF
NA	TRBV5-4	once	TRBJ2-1	TGTGCCAGCAGCTCGATCGATGAGCAGTTCTTC	CASSSIDEQFF
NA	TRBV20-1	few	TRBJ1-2	TGCAGTGCTTCGAGACAGGATGATGGCTACACCTTC	CSASRQDDGYTF
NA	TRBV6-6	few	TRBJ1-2	TGTGCCAGCAGGACAGATATCGGCTCAGACTATGGCTACACCTTC	CASRTDIGSDYGYTF
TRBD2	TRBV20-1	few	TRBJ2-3	TGCAGTGCTAGACTAGCGGGGGGTAGTACGCAGTATTTT	CSARLAGGSTQYF
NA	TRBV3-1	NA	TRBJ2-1	TGTGCCAGCAGCCAACGTTACGGAGAAGTCAGGGGTTCGCAGCATGAGCAGTTCTTC	CASSQRYGEVRGSQHEQFF
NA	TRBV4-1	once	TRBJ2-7	TGCGCCAGCAGCCTCCTGTTCCTGGGGTCCTACGAGCAGTACTTC	CASSLLFLGSYEQYF
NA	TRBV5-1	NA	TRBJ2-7	TGCGCCAGCAGCTTGGAGGGTCGGGCGGGACTCGAGCAGTACTTC	CASSLEGRAGLEQYF
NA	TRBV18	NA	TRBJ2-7	TGTGCCAGCTCAACCTCGGACCAAGCCAACTACGAGCAGTACTTC	CASSTSDQANYEQYF
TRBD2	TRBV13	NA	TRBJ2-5	TGTGCCAGCAGCAAGGGGAGGCTAGCGGGAGTCCAAGAGACCCAGTACTTC	CASSKGRLAGVQETQYF
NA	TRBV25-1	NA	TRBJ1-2	TGTGCCAGCAGTGACCCGGGGAGCTATGGCTACACCTTC	CASSDPGSYGYTF
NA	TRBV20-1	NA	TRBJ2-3	TGCAGTGCCCTACTTGGGGGGCGGGGGGATACGCAGTATTTT	CSALLGGRGDTQYF
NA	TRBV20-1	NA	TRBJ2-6	TGCAGTGCCATCACCTTCGGAACCAACGTCCTGACTTTC	CSAITFGTNVLTF
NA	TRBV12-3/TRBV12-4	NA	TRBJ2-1	TGTGCCAGCAGTTTAAGGCCGATCAACAATGAGCAGTTCTTC	CASSLRPINNEQFF
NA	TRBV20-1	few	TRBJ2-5	TGCAGTGCTAGCTTGACCGCCGGAGAGACCCAGTACTTC	CSASLTAGETQYF
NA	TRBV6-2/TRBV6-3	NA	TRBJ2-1	TGTGCCAGCAGTTCGGACTCTTCCTTAAAATACTACAATGAGCAGTTCTTC	CASSSDSSLKYYNEQFF
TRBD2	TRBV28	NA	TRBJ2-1	TGTGCCAGCAGTCAACAACTAGCGGGGGTAAATGAGCAGTTCTTC	CASSQQLAGVNEQFF
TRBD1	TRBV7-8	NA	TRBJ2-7	TGTGCCAGCAGCATCCGACAGGGACCCTTTTACGAGCAGTACTTC	CASSIRQGPFYEQYF
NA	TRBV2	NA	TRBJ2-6	TGTGCCTCACGACGGATCTCTGGGGCCAACGTCCTGACTTTC	CASRRISGANVLTF
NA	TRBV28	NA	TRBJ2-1	TGTGCCAGCAGTTCTGTGAGGAGTGAGCAGTTCTTC	CASSSVRSEQFF